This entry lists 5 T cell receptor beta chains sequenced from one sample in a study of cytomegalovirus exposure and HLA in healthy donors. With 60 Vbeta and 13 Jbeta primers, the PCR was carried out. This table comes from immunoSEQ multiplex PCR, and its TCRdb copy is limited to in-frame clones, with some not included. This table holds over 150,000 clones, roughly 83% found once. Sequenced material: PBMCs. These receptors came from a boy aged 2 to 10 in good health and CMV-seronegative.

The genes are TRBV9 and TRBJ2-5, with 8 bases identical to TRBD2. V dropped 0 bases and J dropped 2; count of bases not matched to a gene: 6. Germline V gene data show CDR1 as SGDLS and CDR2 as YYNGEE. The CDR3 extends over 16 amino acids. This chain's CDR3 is CASSVGGSGIQETQYF. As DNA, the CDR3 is TGTGCCAGCAGCGTAGGGGGTAGCGGGATTCAAGAGACCCAGTACTTC.

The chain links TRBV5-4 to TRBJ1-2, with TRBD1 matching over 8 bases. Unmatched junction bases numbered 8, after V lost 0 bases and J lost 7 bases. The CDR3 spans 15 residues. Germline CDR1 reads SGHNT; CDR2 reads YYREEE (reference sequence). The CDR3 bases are TGTGCCAGCAGCTTGGTAGGGCAGGGGGCAGTTGGCTACACCTTC. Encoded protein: CASSLVGQGAVGYTF.

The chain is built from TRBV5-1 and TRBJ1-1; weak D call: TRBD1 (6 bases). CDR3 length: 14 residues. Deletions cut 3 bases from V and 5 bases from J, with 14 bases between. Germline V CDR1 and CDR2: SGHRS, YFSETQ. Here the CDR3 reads CASSWVTGSTEAFF. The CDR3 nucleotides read TGCGCCAGCAGCTGGGTTACAGGGTCGACTGAAGCTTTCTTT.

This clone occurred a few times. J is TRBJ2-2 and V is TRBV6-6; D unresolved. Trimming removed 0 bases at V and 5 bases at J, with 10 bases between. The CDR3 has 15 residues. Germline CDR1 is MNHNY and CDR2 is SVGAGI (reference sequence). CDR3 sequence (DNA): TGTGCCAGCAGTTACTCGCGAGGCTGGACCGGGGAGCTGTTTTTT. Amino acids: CASSYSRGWTGELFF.

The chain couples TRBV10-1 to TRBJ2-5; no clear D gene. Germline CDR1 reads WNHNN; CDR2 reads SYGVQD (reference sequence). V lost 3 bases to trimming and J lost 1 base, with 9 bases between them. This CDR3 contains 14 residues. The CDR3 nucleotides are TGCGCCAGCAGTGAACAGTCCTCCCAAGAGACCCAGTACTTC. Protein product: CASSEQSSQETQYF.